This T cell receptor beta chain derives from a study of blood T cell repertoires in COVID-19. At the level of the study: Sites in the United States, Italy and Spain provided acute and convalescent COVID-19 samples. The analysed material was cDNA or gDNA that came from T cells, B-cell-depleted T cells, or PBMCs.

Repertoires were generated with immunoSEQ multiplex PCR, while TCRdb's copy carries only in-frame clones and drops some. The data hold around 160,000 clones, with around 81% observed a single time. Sample: peripheral blood. The receptor comes from a woman in her forties with active or convalescent COVID-19.

The CDR3 sequence: CASSPPPDSGRRSPLHF. The CDR3 bases are TGTGCCAGCTCACCACCACCAGACTCAGGGAGGCGTTCACCCCTCCACTTT. The V call is TRBV18, the J call TRBJ1-6; possible D gene TRBD1, 5 bases. CDR3 length: 17 residues. V lost 0 bases and J 9 bases, leaving 18 bases between the germline ends. CDR1 is KGHSH and CDR2 is LQKENI in the germline V gene. The variable domain in full, with the rest retrieved from reference TRBV18 and TRBJ1-6, is NAGVMQNPRHLVRRRGQEARLRCSPMKGHSHVYWYRQLPEEGLKFMVYLQKENIIDESGMPKERFSAEFPKEGPSILRIQQVVRGDSAAYFCASSPPPDSGRRSPLHFGNGTRLTVT.